Included here is one T cell receptor (beta chain) sequence, with context. This entry belongs to a study of shared T cell receptors in the human thymus. The CDR3 is made up of 20 amino acids. Looked up from germline, CDR1 is MNHNS and CDR2 is SASEGT. V trimming: 4 bases; J trimming: 0 bases; junction bases outside the gene matches: 14. Profiled with immunoSEQ multiplex PCR; TCRdb holds only in-frame clones, not every one. The sample shows tens of thousands of clones, 90% to 95% of them seen only once. The rearrangement links TRBV6-1 to TRBJ2-4; 11 bases are shared with TRBD1. This TCR came from a human donor. Sequencing was done on a sample of thymocytes. The chain's CDR3 is CASSGNVGQGDTLAKNIQYF. CDR3 nucleotide sequence: TGTGCCAGCAGTGGTAACGTGGGACAGGGGGACACCTTAGCCAAAAACATTCAGTACTTC.